These 27 T cell receptor beta chains share one sample of origin, sequenced in a study of T cells in Graves' hyperthyroidism and ophthalmopathy. Amplification of TCR beta CDR3 regions used RNA as the template. First-round RT-PCR with HTBI primers amplified the TCR CDR3 region. TCRdb reanalysed the multiplex PCR reads using MiXCR and keeps one entry per CDR3 protein. Counted here are roughly 360,000 distinct CDR3 sequences, roughly 13% occurring once; the ten biggest clones make up around 21%. The specimen was blood. Every receptor here comes from a man in his thirties or forties with Graves' hyperthyroidism that later progressed to Graves' ophthalmopathy.

The table lists this clonotype with a few counts. The chain employs TRBV30 and TRBJ1-5; tentatively, D is TRBD1 (6 bases). Trimming shortened V by 0 bases and J by 7 bases, and 13 bases separated the two germline ends. Per germline, CDR1 GTSNPN and CDR2 SVGIG (reference sequence). This CDR3 region has 14 residues. The CDR3 region is CAWSVRGAGQPQHF. The CDR3 coding sequence is TGTGCCTGGAGTGTTAGGGGGGCAGGACAGCCCCAGCATTTT.

This chain joins TRBV20-1 and TRBJ1-5; possibly TRBD1 for D (6 bases). The germline gives CDR1 DFQATT, CDR2 SNEGSKA (reference sequence). The CDR3 is 16 residues long. Trimming removed 5 bases at V and 4 bases at J, with 21 bases between. CDR3 in amino acids: CSAGGGEGRSNQPQHF. The CDR3 DNA is TGCAGTGCTGGAGGGGGGGAGGGTAGGTCAAATCAGCCCCAGCATTTT.

With respect to this clonotype: A much larger clone sits a single nucleotide away, making a read error possible. DNA of the CDR3: TGTGCCAGCGCTCGGATAGGCTGGGGGTTCGATGGCTACACCTTC. It yields the protein CASARIGWGFDGYTF. The chain employs TRBV27 and TRBJ1-2, with D possibly matching TRBD1 (5 bases). The V end was cut by 8 bases, the J end by 6 bases, with 22 bases between. The CDR3 sequence is 15 residues long. Looked up from germline, CDR1 is MNHEY and CDR2 is SMNVEV (reference sequence).

This clonotype was counted many times. V and J are TRBV28 and TRBJ2-1; 14 nucleotides agree with TRBD2. The junction had 5 bases not matched to a gene; V was cut back by 2 bases and J by 2 bases. Germline V gene data show CDR1 as MDHEN and CDR2 as SYDVKM. The CDR3 has 18 amino acids. The CDR3 is CASSLRLAGGNPYNEQFF. The CDR3, as DNA: TGTGCCAGCAGTTTAAGACTAGCGGGGGGGAATCCCTACAATGAGCAGTTCTTC.

This clonotype was detected many times. The chain links TRBV20-1 to TRBJ2-7; D uncertain. The CDR3 runs to 10 residues. Germline-derived CDR1 and CDR2 are DFQATT and SNEGSKA (reference sequence). The V and J ends lost 5 bases and 6 bases respectively, with 8 bases between them. DNA of the CDR3: TGCAGTGCTCCCCCTTGCGAGCAGTACTTC. Its translation is CSAPPCEQYF.

This clonotype was counted ten times or more. The CDR3 DNA follows: TGTGCCAGCAGTTTGGATTTGGCGGGACAGCCCCAGCATTTT. Residues: CASSLDLAGQPQHF. The chain recombines TRBV12-3 or TRBV12-4 with TRBJ1-5; D gene ambiguous. This CDR3 has 14 amino acids. V lost 3 bases, J lost 7 bases, and 13 bases lay in between.

This sequence joins TRBV3-1 and TRBJ2-7; D possibly uses TRBD1 or TRBD2 (6 bases each). Germline V gene lookup returns CDR1 LGHDT and CDR2 YNNKEL (reference sequence). Trimming removed 4 bases at V and 6 bases at J, with 16 bases between. This CDR3 contains 14 residues. The CDR3 nucleotides read TGTGCCAGCAGCCCGACCGGGGGCCGTGGCGAGCAGTACTTC. Its protein is CASSPTGGRGEQYF.

This clonotype was detected only a few times. This chain connects TRBV20-1 to TRBJ1-1; no firm D call. Trimming shortened V by 5 bases and J by 3 bases, and 28 bases separated the two germline ends. Germline CDR1 and CDR2: DFQATT and SNEGSKA (reference sequence). This CDR3 is 18 amino acids long. The CDR3 DNA follows: TGCAGTGCTCACGACCCGGAGCAAAGACATAGGGTTCACACTGAAGCTTTCTTT. Encoded protein: CSAHDPEQRHRVHTEAFF.

This sequence joins TRBV19 and TRBJ2-5; the match to TRBD2 covers 8 bases. The CDR3 sequence is 16 residues long. Germline V gives CDR1 LNHDA, CDR2 SQIVND (reference sequence). The V segment lost 6 bases and the J segment 5 bases; nucleotides outside the gene matches: 14. Written as DNA, the CDR3 is TGTGCCAGTAGACCGCTTGGACGTGGGACTAGGGAGACCCAGTACTTC. Translated, it gives CASRPLGRGTRETQYF.

This chain joins TRBV5-5 and TRBJ1-1; no reliable D call. There are 14 residues in the CDR3. V was shortened by 4 bases and J by 0 bases, with 10 bases between the two germline ends. Per germline, CDR1 SGHKS and CDR2 YYEKEE (reference sequence). CDR3 sequence: CASSEELLNTEAFF. The DNA for the CDR3 is TGTGCCAGCAGCGAGGAACTTTTGAACACTGAAGCTTTCTTT.

This clonotype has at least ten counts. The gene calls are TRBV12-3 or TRBV12-4 and TRBJ2-1, with D perhaps given as TRBD1 or TRBD2 (5 bases each). CDR3 length: 16 residues. V was clipped by 1 base and J by 8 bases, with 18 bases between them. The CDR3: CASSLVQGATSYEQFF. The CDR3 DNA reads as TGTGCCAGCAGTTTAGTGCAGGGAGCAACGAGTTATGAGCAGTTCTTC.

This clonotype was counted many times. The genes are TRBV12-3 or TRBV12-4 and TRBJ1-1; 8 nucleotides match TRBD1. This CDR3 is built from 14 residues. The junction had 12 bases not matched to a gene; V was cut back by 8 bases and J by 7 bases. In nucleotides, the CDR3 is TGTGCCAGCGGAAGCGCAGGGGGCCGGAGTGAAGCTTTCTTT. Its protein product is CASGSAGGRSEAFF.

This clonotype was observed at least ten times. V and J are TRBV4-2 and TRBJ1-1, with TRBD1 identical over 9 bases. V was clipped by 1 base and J by 0 bases; unmatched bases: 6. CDR3 length equals 17 residues. CDR1 and CDR2 from the germline V gene are LGHNA and YNFKEQ. This chain's CDR3 is CASSQAWDRELNTEAFF. The CDR3 nucleotides are TGTGCCAGCAGCCAAGCTTGGGACAGGGAGTTGAACACTGAAGCTTTCTTT.

The table lists this clonotype with many counts. In DNA, the CDR3 is TGCGCCAGCAAACGGGGGGACCTGAACACTGAAGCTTTCTTT. It is translated as CASKRGDLNTEAFF. The rearrangement joins TRBV5-1 to TRBJ1-1; maybe TRBD1 (5 bases). The CDR3 totals 14 residues. V gave up 6 bases and J gave up 0 bases, with 12 bases separating them. Germline V gives CDR1 SGHRS, CDR2 YFSETQ.

This clonotype was detected many times. CDR3 nucleotides: TGTGCCAGCAGTACTTACAGGGGGACATATGAAGCTTTCTTT. Translated: CASSTYRGTYEAFF. J is TRBJ1-1 and V is TRBV6-1; 8 positions agree with TRBD1. The J segment lost 7 bases and the V segment lost 5 bases, leaving 9 bases of the junction unmatched. This CDR3 is 14 amino acids long. Germline CDR1 MNHNS, CDR2 SASEGT.

This clonotype came up a few times. The chain uses TRBV6-1 and TRBJ1-2; TRBD1 might be the D (6 bases). The germline CDR1 and CDR2 sequences are MNHNS and SASEGT. This CDR3 spans 12 amino acids. Trimming removed 8 bases from V and 7 bases from J, with 14 bases in between. CDR3 loop: CASGWGAGGYTF. The CDR3 DNA follows: TGTGCCAGCGGGTGGGGGGCCGGTGGCTACACCTTC.

This chain connects TRBV12-3 or TRBV12-4 to TRBJ2-1; 8 nucleotides line up with TRBD2. There are 15 residues in the CDR3. Losses at the gene ends were 6 bases for V and 8 bases for J; bases not matched to a gene: 12. The CDR3 region is CASRASRGVGDEQFF. As DNA, the CDR3 is TGTGCCAGCAGAGCCTCGCGGGGGGTGGGGGATGAGCAGTTCTTC.

Many counts were recorded for this clonotype. For the CDR3, the DNA is TGTGCCAGCAGTACCCTTAGCTTGAAGACCCAGTACTTC. Amino acid sequence: CASSTLSLKTQYF. The chain combines TRBV12-3 or TRBV12-4 with TRBJ2-5; D remains unclear. Between the trimmed V and J ends, which lost 5 bases and 6 bases, there was a span of 13 bases. The CDR3 has 13 residues.

This clonotype was observed many times. The V call is TRBV5-1, the J call TRBJ2-5; the D gene is possibly TRBD1 (6 bases). Trimming removed 3 bases from V and 1 base from J, with 7 bases in between. Germline CDR1 reads SGHRS; CDR2 reads YFSETQ. The CDR3 extends over 13 amino acids. This chain's CDR3 is CASSWTVQETQYF. CDR3 nucleotide sequence: TGCGCCAGCAGCTGGACAGTCCAAGAGACCCAGTACTTC.

This clonotype turned up a few times. This rearrangement joins TRBV13 to TRBJ1-1; possible D gene TRBD1, 6 bases. In germline, CDR1 is PRHDT, CDR2 FYEKMQ (reference sequence). V lost 5 bases and J 1 base, leaving 8 bases between the germline ends. CDR3 length: 13 residues. This CDR3 reads CASSGQTNTEAFF. The CDR3, as DNA: TGTGCCAGCAGCGGACAGACGAACACTGAAGCTTTCTTT. Together with reference TRBV13 and TRBJ1-1, the CDR3 gives the full variable domain: AAGVIQSPRHLIKEKRETATLKCYPIPRHDTVYWYQQGPGQDPQFLISFYEKMQSDKGSIPDRFSAQQFSDYHSELNMSSLELGDSALYFCASSGQTNTEAFFGQGTRLTVV.

This chain joins TRBV6-5 and TRBJ2-7; TRBD1 matches at 9 bases. Germline lookup yields CDR1 MNHEY and CDR2 SVGAGI. This CDR3 region has 15 residues. Losses at the gene ends were 2 bases for V and 5 bases for J; bases not matched to a gene: 7. The CDR3 here is CASSYNRQGGNEQYF. DNA for the CDR3: TGTGCCAGCAGTTACAATCGACAGGGGGGCAACGAGCAGTACTTC.

This clonotype was observed at least ten times. CDR3 DNA sequence: TGTGCCAGCAGTTTAACGGAGGCCGAGGAAAAACTGTTTTTT. This gives the protein CASSLTEAEEKLFF. The chain links TRBV28 to TRBJ1-4; D not resolved. The CDR3 is 14 amino acids. V lost 2 bases, J lost 8 bases, and 12 bases lay in between. The germline gives CDR1 MDHEN, CDR2 SYDVKM.

This clonotype was recorded a few times. The J gene is TRBJ2-7, the V gene TRBV29-1; TRBD1 matches 8 bases. The germline V gene encodes CDR1 SQVTM and CDR2 ANQGSEA. This CDR3 is 13 amino acids long. The J segment lost 3 bases and the V segment lost 2 bases, leaving 3 bases of the junction unmatched. CDR3 DNA sequence: TGCAGCGTTGAACAGGGGGCGAGCTACGAGCAGTACTTC. Its protein is CSVEQGASYEQYF.

This clonotype was observed many times. V is TRBV13 and J is TRBJ2-7; a weak D match, TRBD1 (5 bases). Trimming shortened V by 2 bases and J by 0 bases, and 8 bases separated the two germline ends. Per germline, CDR1 PRHDT and CDR2 FYEKMQ (reference sequence). This CDR3 contains 14 residues. CDR3 in amino acids: CASSLSTGSYEQYF. Here the CDR3 DNA reads TGTGCCAGCAGCTTAAGTACAGGCTCCTACGAGCAGTACTTC.

The table lists this clonotype with a few counts. The rearrangement links TRBV7-9 to TRBJ1-1, with 7 bases matching TRBD1. This CDR3 is 15 amino acids long. Losses at the gene ends were 3 bases for V and 1 base for J; bases not matched to a gene: 5. CDR1 and CDR2 from the germline V gene are SEHNR and FQNEAQ (reference sequence). CDR3 nucleotide sequence: TGTGCCAGCAGCTTGTTTTCAGGGGGGAACACTGAAGCTTTCTTT. This codes for CASSLFSGGNTEAFF.

J is TRBJ2-3 and V is TRBV15; 14 positions match TRBD2. The length of the CDR3 is 15 residues. Germline V lookup: CDR1 LNHNV, CDR2 YYDKDF (reference sequence). Trimming at V came to 11 bases and at J to 4 bases, leaving 8 bases not matched to a gene. The CDR3 sequence is CASTSGGAGADTQYF. CDR3 nucleotide sequence: TGTGCCTCGACTAGCGGGGGGGCCGGAGCAGATACGCAGTATTTT. The full variable domain, completed using reference TRBV15 and TRBJ2-3, is DAMVIQNPRYQVTQFGKPVTLSCSQTLNHNVMYWYQQKSSQAPKLLFHYYDKDFNNEADTPDNFQSRRPNTSFCFLDIRSPGLGDTAMYLCASTSGGAGADTQYFGPGTRLTVL.

There are many counts of this clonotype. The chain uses TRBV6-1 and TRBJ2-7; D not resolved. Germline-derived CDR1 and CDR2 are MNHNS and SASEGT. The length of the CDR3 is 13 residues. V dropped 2 bases and J dropped 7 bases, with 12 bases sitting between them. The CDR3 DNA is TGTGCCAGCAGTGAAAGTCCACAAAAGGAGCAGTACTTC. Translation gives CASSESPQKEQYF.